Presented here are 8 T cell receptor beta chains from one specimen sequenced in a study of T cell responses to AZD1222 COVID-19 vaccine. Profiling relied on immunoSEQ multiplex PCR, and the TCRdb table lists in-frame clones only, not all of them. This table holds over 30,000 clones, roughly 88% found once. Specimen: peripheral blood, collected 28 days after the second dose of the MenACWY control vaccine. The receptor source for this set is an adult who received the MenACWY meningococcal vaccine as a control.

The rearrangement joins TRBV6-5 to TRBJ2-7; 13 positions agree with TRBD2. Germline V gene data show CDR1 as MNHEY and CDR2 as SVGAGI. Losses at the gene ends were 4 bases for V and 4 bases for J; bases not matched to a gene: 7. This CDR3 spans 16 amino acids. The CDR3 DNA sequence: TGTGCCAGCAGTTCCAGGACTAGCGGGAGATTGTACGAGCAGTACTTC. Translating it yields CASSSRTSGRLYEQYF.

The chain couples TRBV19 to TRBJ1-2; D is ambiguous. This CDR3 has 14 amino acids. Trimming shortened V by 6 bases and J by 2 bases, and 13 bases separated the two germline ends. The germline CDR1 and CDR2 sequences are LNHDA and SQIVND (reference sequence). The chain's CDR3 is CASRDSGRNYGYTF. CDR3 nucleotides: TGTGCCAGTAGAGATTCCGGCAGGAACTATGGCTACACCTTC.

The chain joins TRBV11-2 to TRBJ2-7, with D perhaps matching TRBD2 (6 bases). The CDR3 spans 15 residues. The germline V and J ends were trimmed by 2 bases and 0 bases, with 11 bases remaining between them. Germline V gene sequence: CDR1 SGHAT, CDR2 FQNNGV. CDR3: CASSLKGLLSYEQYF. CDR3 sequence (DNA): TGTGCCAGCAGCTTAAAGGGACTGCTCTCCTACGAGCAGTACTTC.

The chain recombines TRBV6-5 with TRBJ1-2, with a possible D match to TRBD1 (5 bases). V was trimmed by 6 bases and J by 4 bases, leaving 12 bases between them. Per germline, CDR1 MNHEY and CDR2 SVGAGI. CDR3 length: 13 residues. This CDR3 is CASRGGWGYGYTF. In DNA, the CDR3 is TGTGCCAGCAGGGGGGGTTGGGGCTATGGCTACACCTTC.

CDR3 region: CASSIGGYSYNEQFF. Written as DNA, the CDR3 is TGTGCCAGTAGTATAGGCGGGTACTCCTACAATGAGCAGTTCTTC. The V gene is TRBV19, the J gene TRBJ2-1; weak D call: TRBD2 (5 bases). Trimming took off 1 base at V and 0 bases at J, with 7 bases between the two ends. Looked up from germline, CDR1 is LNHDA and CDR2 is SQIVND (reference sequence). The CDR3 has 15 residues.

V usage is TRBV2 and J usage is TRBJ2-5; D unclear. V gave up 6 bases and J gave up 0 bases, with 8 bases separating them. The germline V gene has CDR1 SNHLY and CDR2 FYNNEI. This CDR3 comprises 13 residues. DNA of the CDR3: TGTGCCAGCAGCGCCGCTTACCAAGAGACCCAGTACTTC. The encoded protein is CASSAAYQETQYF.

The rearrangement joins TRBV28 to TRBJ1-6; TRBD1 aligns across 9 bases. V dropped 3 bases and J dropped 10; count of bases not matched to a gene: 10. CDR1 and CDR2 from the germline V gene are MDHEN and SYDVKM. CDR3 length equals 16 residues. This CDR3 is CASSFTGTGYGSPLHF. DNA of the CDR3: TGTGCCAGCAGTTTTACCGGGACAGGGTATGGATCACCCCTCCACTTT.

This chain uses TRBV7-9 with TRBJ1-1; 10 positions agree with TRBD1. The CDR3 covers 14 residues. Losses at the gene ends were 3 bases for V and 5 bases for J; bases not matched to a gene: 3. Germline CDR1 is SEHNR and CDR2 is FQNEAQ (reference sequence). As DNA, the CDR3 is TGTGCCAGCAGCTTCGGGACAGGGGAAACTGAAGCTTTCTTT. Amino acids: CASSFGTGETEAFF.